The 19 T cell receptor beta chains below come from one sample, sequenced in a study of blood T cells in healthy people across ages. Combining a sample-barcoded 5' primer with a J-beta primer mix, a second PCR ran for roughly 6 to 11 cycles. TCRdb fed the 5' RACE reads into MiXCR, producing one record per CDR3 protein. The sample consists of 1.5 million to 2 million distinct CDR3 sequences, 28% of them appearing once. Sequencing input: blood. These receptors all stem from a woman aged 25 to 39 in good health.

As to this clonotype: A read error may account for a junction end that differs from germline. V and J are TRBV6-5 and TRBJ2-1; the D gene could be TRBD1 or TRBD2 (6 bases each). The CDR3 is 15 residues long. Per the germline V gene, CDR1 is MNHEY and CDR2 is SVGAGI. The CDR3 is CASSPRRGPYNGQFF. The CDR3 nucleotides are TGTGCCAGCAGCCCCCGCCGGGGGCCCTACAATGGGCAGTTCTTC.

This clonotype was counted only a few times. The chain combines TRBV12-3 or TRBV12-4 with TRBJ1-2; TRBD1 is a possible D gene (6 bases). The CDR3 extends over 13 amino acids. Between the trimmed V and J ends, which lost 5 bases and 8 bases, there was a span of 15 bases. The CDR3 sequence is CASSLLEGEGYTF. Written as DNA, the CDR3 is TGTGCCAGCAGTCTCCTCGAGGGGGAGGGCTACACCTTC.

This clonotype occurred many times. V usage is TRBV28 and J usage is TRBJ2-1; no clear D. V dropped 3 bases and J dropped 10 bases, with 7 bases sitting between them. CDR1 MDHEN and CDR2 SYDVKM come from the germline V gene. The CDR3 loop spans 11 amino acids. The CDR3 reads CASSFGAEQFF. CDR3 DNA: TGTGCCAGCAGTTTTGGAGCGGAGCAGTTCTTC.

Ten or more counts support this clonotype. The J gene is TRBJ2-4, the V gene TRBV27; D uncertain. The CDR3 consists of 13 residues. Trimming left V 8 bases short and J 6 bases short, with 14 bases between. Germline lookup yields CDR1 MNHEY and CDR2 SMNVEV (reference sequence). The CDR3 sequence is CASSSSTLNIQYF. DNA of the CDR3: TGTGCCAGCTCCTCGTCCACACTAAACATTCAGTACTTC.

This rearrangement joins TRBV11-2 to TRBJ2-3, with 13 bases identical to TRBD2. In germline, CDR1 is SGHAT, CDR2 FQNNGV. V was pared by 5 bases and J by 2 bases, with 4 bases of the junction left unmatched. The CDR3 is made up of 16 amino acids. CDR3 bases: TGTGCCAGCAGCACGACTAGCGGGGGGCCCACAGATACGCAGTATTTT. Its protein is CASSTTSGGPTDTQYF.

This clonotype was detected once. The chain joins TRBV29-1 to TRBJ2-3; 11 bases are a match to TRBD2. The CDR3 length is 14 residues. V trimming: 4 bases; J trimming: 5 bases; junction bases outside the gene matches: 5. In germline, CDR1 is SQVTM, CDR2 ANQGSEA. The chain's CDR3 is CSVVLAGVGDTQYF. DNA for the CDR3: TGCAGCGTTGTACTAGCGGGAGTGGGAGATACGCAGTATTTT.

This clonotype was counted ten times or more. The V and J genes are TRBV7-2 and TRBJ1-2; 10 bases line up with TRBD1. Germline trimming cut 3 bases from V and 4 bases from J; bases unmatched to any gene: 2. The CDR3 has 14 residues. Germline lookup yields CDR1 SGHTA and CDR2 FQGNSA. The CDR3 protein is CASSLTGGGYGYTF. For the CDR3, the DNA is TGTGCCAGCAGCTTGACAGGGGGCGGCTATGGCTACACCTTC.

V and J are TRBV27 and TRBJ1-4, with 7 positions matching TRBD1. Per the germline V gene, CDR1 is MNHEY and CDR2 is SMNVEV (reference sequence). Trimming cost V 6 bases and J 8 bases; bases outside gene matches: 9. CDR3 length: 14 amino acids. In DNA, the CDR3 is TGTGCCAGCAGGAAGGACAGGAGTGGGGAAAAACTGTTTTTT. It translates to CASRKDRSGEKLFF. Full variable domain (remainder filled in from reference TRBV27 and TRBJ1-4): EAQVTQNPRYLITVTGKKLTVTCSQNMNHEYMSWYRQDPGLGLRQIYYSMNVEVTDKGDVPEGYKVSRKEKRNFPLILESPSPNQTSLYFCASRKDRSGEKLFFGSGTQLSVL.

This chain connects TRBV2 to TRBJ2-5; possibly TRBD1 for D (5 bases). Looked up from germline, CDR1 is SNHLY and CDR2 is FYNNEI. The CDR3 totals 12 residues. V lost 6 bases to trimming and J lost 6 bases, with 11 bases between them. CDR3 in DNA: TGTGCCAGCAGGGAACAGGAGAAGACCCAGTACTTC. This sequence encodes CASREQEKTQYF. Variable domain in full (rest from reference TRBV2 and TRBJ2-5): EPEVTQTPSHQVTQMGQEVILRCVPISNHLYFYWYRQILGQKVEFLVSFYNNEISEKSEIFDDQFSVERPDGSNFTLKIRSTKLEDSAMYFCASREQEKTQYFGPGTRLLVL.

This clonotype was counted a few times. The chain employs TRBV6-2 or TRBV6-3 and TRBJ1-2; a possible D gene is TRBD1 (5 bases). CDR3 length: 14 amino acids. Germline V lookup: CDR1 MNHEY, CDR2 SVGEGT. The ends were cut back, 5 bases at V and 5 bases at J, with 15 bases in the middle. CDR3 sequence reads: CASSRGGDDYGYTF. The CDR3 DNA reads TGTGCCAGCAGTCGGGGAGGGGACGATTATGGCTACACCTTC.

This clonotype came up a few times. The rearrangement uses TRBV7-9 and TRBJ1-2; D is possibly TRBD1 (6 bases). Germline V gene data show CDR1 as SEHNR and CDR2 as FQNEAQ (reference sequence). CDR3 length equals 15 residues. V was clipped by 5 bases and J by 6 bases, with 19 bases between them. The CDR3 sequence is CASSPETDRFHGYTF. CDR3 DNA: TGTGCCAGCAGCCCGGAAACTGACAGGTTTCATGGCTACACCTTC.

About this clonotype itself: A much larger clone sits a single nucleotide away, making a read error possible. The V call is TRBV11-2, the J call TRBJ2-5; D uncertain. The CDR3 totals 15 residues. The V end was cut by 3 bases, the J end by 2 bases, with 13 bases between. Germline assignment: CDR1 SGHAT and CDR2 FQNNGV. The CDR3 here is CASSFKHRVQETQYF. The CDR3 nucleotides are TGTGCCAGCAGCTTTAAGCACCGCGTTCAAGAGACCCAGTACTTC.

This clonotype occurred a few times. The CDR3 DNA follows: TGTGCCAGCAGCCTCGGACTAGCGGGGATCCAAGAGACCCAGTACTTC. This codes for CASSLGLAGIQETQYF. The chain joins TRBV5-5 to TRBJ2-5, with 12 bases identical to TRBD2. The V gene end was trimmed by 4 bases and the J gene end by 1 base; junction bases not matched to a gene: 5. Germline values: CDR1 SGHKS, CDR2 YYEKEE (reference sequence). The length of the CDR3 is 16 residues.

In DNA, the CDR3 is TGTGCCAGCTCAGGTGGGACAGGTCGCACAGATACGCAGTATTTT. This sequence encodes CASSGGTGRTDTQYF. The rearrangement uses TRBV18 and TRBJ2-3, with TRBD1 matching over 8 bases. V lost 5 bases to trimming and J lost 1 base; unmatched junction nucleotides: 5. CDR1 and CDR2 (germline): KGHSH, LQKENI. The CDR3 extends over 15 amino acids.

V and J are TRBV7-2 and TRBJ1-1, with D possibly being TRBD1 (5 bases). Trimming left V 3 bases short and J 7 bases short, with 15 bases between. Germline values: CDR1 SGHTA, CDR2 FQGNSA. The CDR3 contains 14 residues. CDR3 residues: CASSFGGGMREAFF. CDR3 nucleotides: TGTGCCAGCAGCTTCGGTGGGGGGATGCGTGAAGCTTTCTTT.

This clonotype occurred a few times. One end of the junction fails to match germline, which may point to a read error. The genes are TRBV27 and TRBJ2-1; 9 nucleotides agree with TRBD2. CDR1 and CDR2 from the germline V gene are MNHEY and SMNVEV (reference sequence). This CDR3 contains 17 residues. CDR3 coding DNA: TGTGCCAGCATTCGATTAGCGGGAGTAGGTACCTACAATGAACAGTTCTTC. Translating gives CASIRLAGVGTYNEQFF.

The rearrangement joins TRBV12-3 or TRBV12-4 to TRBJ2-6; TRBD1 matches 11 bases. The CDR3 totals 17 residues. The V segment lost 7 bases and the J segment 2 bases; nucleotides outside the gene matches: 7. CDR3 in DNA: TGTGCCAGCACCCGGGGACAGGGGGGAACTGGGGCCAACGTCCTGACTTTC. Its translation: CASTRGQGGTGANVLTF.

The chain uses TRBV14 and TRBJ2-7, with TRBD2 matching 8 bases. The J call may be faulty, since TRBJ2-5 better matches the DNA end. There are 16 residues in the CDR3. Germline-derived CDR1 and CDR2 are SGHDN and FVKESK. The CDR3, as DNA: TGTGCCAGCAGCCGTAAATCGGGGGGGTTTCTTGAGACCCAGTACTTC. Its translation: CASSRKSGGFLETQYF.

This clonotype was observed a few times. This chain connects TRBV12-3 or TRBV12-4 to TRBJ2-1; TRBD2 is a possible D gene (7 bases). The CDR3 loop spans 13 amino acids. The germline V and J ends were trimmed by 5 bases and 9 bases, with 14 bases remaining between them. CDR3 residues: CASSTTGGGEQFF. The CDR3 DNA follows: TGTGCCAGCAGTACCACGGGGGGCGGTGAGCAGTTCTTC.